Listed below are T cell receptor beta chains from one sample, sequenced in a study of T cell changes during pregnancy in multiple sclerosis. Clones were sequenced by immunoSEQ multiplex PCR, and TCRdb holds only the in-frame ones, with some missing. This table has tens of thousands of clones, about nine tenths appearing once. The sample in question was peripheral blood, obtained in the second trimester of pregnancy. These receptors were taken from a female donor in good health, enrolled as a control in a pregnancy study. CDR3s include the opening cysteine and the closing phenylalanine or tryptophan. The D gene is left open where the match is weak. The size entry is marked missing in some rows and otherwise reads once, few, many or a size class.

v_call,d_call,cdr3_length,j_call,clone_size,cdr3_aa,cdr3_nt
TRBV4-1,.,14,TRBJ2-1,.,CASPDSLSYNEQFF,TGCGCCAGCCCGGACAGTCTTAGCTACAATGAGCAGTTCTTC
TRBV7-2,.,13,TRBJ2-7,.,CASSPTKLREQYF,TGTGCCAGCAGCCCGACTAAGCTCCGCGAGCAGTACTTC
TRBV13,.,16,TRBJ2-5,.,CASSPAGTEGDETQYF,TGTGCCAGCAGCCCGGCCGGGACGGAGGGAGACGAGACCCAGTACTTC
TRBV9,TRBD2,14,TRBJ2-3,.,CASSVGGGANTQYF,TGTGCCAGCAGCGTAGGCGGGGGGGCAAATACGCAGTATTTT
TRBV29-1,.,12,TRBJ2-7,.,CSVEGRDYEQYF,TGCAGCGTTGAGGGCAGAGACTACGAGCAGTACTTC
TRBV2,.,14,TRBJ1-4,.,CASSDATLGEKLFF,TGTGCCAGCAGTGATGCCACCCTAGGTGAAAAACTGTTTTTT
TRBV27,.,14,TRBJ2-3,.,CASSFGGRTDTQYF,TGTGCCAGCTCCTTCGGGGGGCGAACAGATACGCAGTATTTT
TRBV4-2,TRBD1,15,TRBJ1-2,.,CASSHGDRGPGGYTF,TGTGCCAGCAGCCATGGGGACAGGGGGCCGGGTGGCTACACCTTC
TRBV19,.,14,TRBJ2-5,.,CASSPIARQETQYF,TGTGCCAGTAGTCCGATTGCGCGCCAAGAGACCCAGTACTTC
TRBV5-1,.,15,TRBJ2-5,few,CASSLGLGAGETQYF,TGCGCCAGCAGCTTGGGACTGGGGGCTGGGGAGACCCAGTACTTC
TRBV7-9,.,16,TRBJ2-7,.,CASSPRGGANVYEQYF,TGTGCCAGCAGCCCGAGAGGGGGGGCCAACGTGTACGAGCAGTACTTC
TRBV29-1,.,12,TRBJ2-1,once,CSVEAGGNEQFF,TGCAGCGTTGAAGCGGGTGGCAATGAGCAGTTCTTC
TRBV6-1,.,14,TRBJ2-5,once,CASSGQIHQVTQYF,TGTGCCAGCAGTGGACAAATCCACCAAGTCACCCAGTACTTC
TRBV30,TRBD1,14,TRBJ1-4,.,CAWSTGQVQEKLFF,TGTGCCTGGAGTACGGGACAGGTACAAGAAAAACTGTTTTTT
TRBV6-6,TRBD1,16,TRBJ1-2,once,CASSRIGRGLDYGYTF,TGTGCCAGCAGTCGAATTGGTAGGGGGCTCGACTATGGCTACACCTTC
TRBV28,TRBD1,15,TRBJ2-5,.,CASSAGDRVDRTQYF,TGTGCCAGCAGTGCCGGGGACAGGGTCGATCGGACCCAGTACTTC
TRBV5-1,TRBD2,19,TRBJ2-7,.,CASSLGGSGRADGSYEQYF,TGCGCCAGCAGCTTGGGTGGTAGCGGGAGAGCCGATGGATCCTACGAGCAGTACTTC
TRBV6-6,.,14,TRBJ1-5,.,CASSTDSGMMTQHF,TGTGCCAGCAGTACGGACTCGGGTATGATGACCCAGCATTTT
TRBV4-1,.,15,TRBJ2-2,.,CASSPWEPNTGELFF,TGCGCCAGCAGCCCATGGGAGCCGAACACCGGGGAGCTGTTTTTT
TRBV11-2,TRBD1,16,TRBJ2-1,.,CASSTRTGGIYNEQFF,TGTGCCAGCAGCACCCGGACAGGGGGGATATACAATGAGCAGTTCTTC
TRBV5-1,.,15,TRBJ1-6,.,CASSLTGQDNSPLHF,TGCGCCAGCAGCTTGACGGGACAAGATAATTCACCCCTCCACTTT
TRBV6-5,TRBD1,14,TRBJ1-2,.,CASSYRTGGYGYTF,TGTGCCAGCAGTTACCGCACAGGGGGGTATGGCTACACCTTC
TRBV5-1,TRBD1,16,TRBJ2-2,.,CASSLMDRLGTGELFF,TGCGCCAGCAGCTTGATGGACAGGTTGGGCACCGGGGAGCTGTTTTTT
TRBV5-1,.,14,TRBJ1-2,.,CASSLALGVYGYTF,TGCGCCAGCAGCTTGGCCTTGGGAGTCTATGGCTACACCTTC
TRBV5-5,.,12,TRBJ1-1,.,CASSWTETEAFF,TGTGCCAGCAGCTGGACTGAGACTGAAGCTTTCTTT
TRBV2,TRBD1,14,TRBJ1-2,.,CASPKGQGEDGYTF,TGTGCCAGCCCGAAGGGACAGGGAGAAGACGGCTACACCTTC
TRBV2,.,15,TRBJ2-7,.,CASREGTVSSYEQYF,TGTGCCAGCAGGGAAGGTACAGTAAGCTCCTACGAGCAGTACTTC
TRBV7-8,.,12,TRBJ1-1,.,CASSLDRDEAFF,TGTGCCAGCAGCTTAGATAGAGATGAAGCTTTCTTT
TRBV7-9,.,12,TRBJ1-3,.,CASSLQGNTIYF,TGTGCCAGCAGCTTACAGGGAAACACCATATATTTT
TRBV27,TRBD2,15,TRBJ2-1,once,CASRTLAGSYNEQFF,TGTGCCAGCAGGACCCTAGCGGGGAGTTACAATGAGCAGTTCTTC
TRBV19,TRBD1,16,TRBJ1-1,few,CASSPGQGVVNTEAFF,TGTGCCAGTAGTCCGGGACAGGGGGTAGTTAACACTGAAGCTTTCTTT
TRBV19,.,15,TRBJ1-6,.,CASRTTRSLGSPLHF,TGTGCCAGTAGGACTACGCGAAGCTTGGGTTCACCCCTCCACTTT
TRBV28,TRBD2,16,TRBJ2-7,.,CASNPGLAGELSEQYF,TGTGCCAGTAACCCGGGACTAGCGGGAGAGCTCAGCGAGCAGTACTTC
TRBV6-6,.,13,TRBJ1-1,.,CASSSHMNTEAFF,TGTGCCAGCAGTTCACACATGAACACTGAAGCTTTCTTT
TRBV7-9,.,18,TRBJ2-1,.,CASSPVRARGGSYNEQFF,TGTGCCAGCAGCCCCGTTCGAGCAAGGGGAGGCTCCTACAATGAGCAGTTCTTC